What follows are 22 T cell receptor beta chains derived from one specimen sequenced in a study of cytomegalovirus exposure and HLA in healthy donors (dated by TCRdb to 2016 to 2017). Receptors were amplified or captured by the immunoSEQ multiplex PCR assay. A mixture of 60 forward primers for TCR Vbeta segments and 13 reverse primers for TCR Jbeta segments was used in the multiplex PCR. TCRdb's version of the immuneACCESS table is confined to in-frame rearrangements and falls short of the full clone set. An unresolved V gene accounts for under half of the shortfall where checked; the remainder is of unknown origin. The sample table holds about 140,000 clones, of which 77% were seen once. The ten largest make up 3% to 4.5% of the sample. Sample: PBMCs. The receptor source for this set is a male donor in good health and CMV-seronegative.

This chain links TRBV10-2 with TRBJ2-3; TRBD2 might be the D (5 bases). Germline lookup yields CDR1 WSHSY and CDR2 SAAADI. This CDR3 contains 13 residues. Trimming pared 4 bases from V and 7 bases from J, leaving 12 bases between. The CDR3 is CASSAGYFNTQYF. CDR3 nucleotides: TGCGCCAGCAGTGCGGGATATTTTAATACGCAGTATTTT.

J is TRBJ2-5 and V is TRBV4-1; a possible D gene is TRBD2 (5 bases). This CDR3 has 12 amino acids. Germline loops: CDR1 MGHRA, CDR2 YSYEKL. The V end was cut by 3 bases, the J end by 5 bases, with 7 bases between. The CDR3 sequence is CASSHRGETQYF. CDR3 sequence (DNA): TGCGCCAGCAGCCATAGAGGGGAGACCCAGTACTTC.

The chain joins TRBV5-6 to TRBJ1-1, with D uncertain. Trimming cost V 0 bases and J 2 bases, with 8 bases left between them. The CDR3 runs 14 residues. Germline CDR1 SGHDT, CDR2 YYEEEE. The DNA of the CDR3 is TGTGCCAGCAGCTTGGACGGAGAAAACACTGAAGCTTTCTTT. It specifies CASSLDGENTEAFF.

Relative to its sample, this clone is medium-sized. This chain connects TRBV11-2 to TRBJ2-7, with TRBD2 matching over 9 bases. Trimming took 0 bases from V and 5 from J; bases not matched to a gene: 5. Per the germline V gene, CDR1 is SGHAT and CDR2 is FQNNGV. This CDR3 region has 15 residues. CDR3 sequence (DNA): TGTGCCAGCAGCTTAGAGGCGGGAGGGACGAACGAGCAGTACTTC. This translates into CASSLEAGGTNEQYF.

The chain is built from TRBV6-4 and TRBJ1-2; 8 bases align to TRBD1. The CDR3 has 14 residues. The ends lost 0 bases at V and 9 bases at J; junction bases unmatched: 6. Per germline, CDR1 MRHNA and CDR2 SNTAGT. The CDR3 sequence is CASSDSDRVVSYTF. The DNA for the CDR3 is TGTGCCAGCAGTGACTCGGACAGGGTTGTAAGCTACACCTTC.

The chain links TRBV4-1 to TRBJ1-5; the D gene is possibly TRBD1 (6 bases). The CDR3 length is 15 residues. Deletions cut 3 bases from V and 7 bases from J, with 16 bases between. The germline CDR1 and CDR2 sequences are MGHRA and YSYEKL. The CDR3 sequence: CASSQTLKDRQPQHF. The CDR3 DNA is TGCGCCAGCAGCCAGACACTGAAGGACAGACAGCCCCAGCATTTT.

This clone was recorded a few times. The genes are TRBV1 and TRBJ2-7; no check of the table's D call, TRBD2, against the DNA was made. TRBV1 has pseudogene status. CDR3 size: 14 residues. CDR3 nucleotide sequence: TGCACCAGCAGTGGGACTAGCGGTTCCTACGAGCAGTACTTC. Its protein product is CTSSGTSGSYEQYF.

The chain recombines TRBV9 with TRBJ2-7; D gene unclear. The J call may not be correct, given that the DNA end is closer to TRBJ2-1. This CDR3 has 11 amino acids. CDR1 is SGDLS, CDR2 YYNGEE, per germline. The CDR3 protein is CASSVGAEQFF. As DNA, the CDR3 is TGTGCCAGCAGCGTAGGGGCAGAGCAGTTCTTC.

With regard to this clone: At one end, the junction sequence differs from germline, possibly due to a read error. The chain's CDR3 is CASSERLQEDYGQYF. In DNA, the CDR3 is TGTGCCAGCAGTGAACGGCTTCAGGAAGACTACGGGCAGTACTTC. The V call is TRBV2, the J call TRBJ2-7; a weak D match, TRBD2 (5 bases). The CDR3 length is 15 residues. Germline V gene sequence: CDR1 SNHLY, CDR2 FYNNEI.

V gene TRBV11-3 combines with J gene TRBJ1-1, with a possible D match to TRBD1 (5 bases). The V end was cut by 1 base, the J end by 1 base, with 10 bases between. The CDR3 has 15 residues. Per germline, CDR1 SGHNT and CDR2 YENEEA. The CDR3: CASSLGGRANTEAFF. CDR3 DNA: TGTGCCAGCAGCTTAGGGGGCAGGGCGAACACTGAAGCTTTCTTT.

The genes are TRBV5-1 and TRBJ2-1; D is unclear. Germline CDR1 SGHRS, CDR2 YFSETQ. CDR3 size: 14 residues. Deletions cut 0 bases from V and 2 bases from J, with 6 bases between. The CDR3 is CASSLVETYNEQFF. The CDR3 bases are TGCGCCAGCAGCTTGGTAGAAACCTACAATGAGCAGTTCTTC.

This clone was recorded a few times. This chain uses TRBV7-2 with TRBJ1-5, with 7 bases matching TRBD1. Unmatched junction bases numbered 1, after V lost 1 base and J lost 1 base. The CDR3 runs to 15 residues. CDR1 is SGHTA, CDR2 FQGNSA, per germline. The CDR3 bases are TGTGCCAGCAGCTTAGGAGGGGGCAGCAATCAGCCCCAGCATTTT. It is translated as CASSLGGGSNQPQHF.

The rearrangement links TRBV5-1 to TRBJ2-7; D possibly corresponds to TRBD2 (5 bases). Germline CDR1 and CDR2: SGHRS and YFSETQ. There are 14 residues in the CDR3. V was pared by 0 bases and J by 2 bases, with 9 bases between. The CDR3 bases are TGCGCCAGCAGCTTGGGGCGGGTCACCTACGAGCAGTACTTC. As protein: CASSLGRVTYEQYF.

The chain joins TRBV7-3 to TRBJ1-1; 7 bases agree with TRBD1. Trimming took 0 bases from V and 2 from J; bases not matched to a gene: 12. Germline V gives CDR1 SGHTA, CDR2 FQGTGA. The CDR3 runs 18 residues. Written as DNA, the CDR3 is TGTGCCAGCAGCTTAACGGGCGGTTCAGGGGGTGGAAACACTGAAGCTTTCTTT. It translates to CASSLTGGSGGGNTEAFF.

This rearrangement joins TRBV4-1 to TRBJ2-5; 10 bases are a match to TRBD1. Germline V gives CDR1 MGHRA, CDR2 YSYEKL. The CDR3 contains 16 residues. The trim removed 2 bases at V and 4 bases at J, leaving 7 bases unmatched. The CDR3 spells CASSQPSGQGRETQYF. In nucleotides, the CDR3 is TGCGCCAGCAGCCAACCCTCGGGACAGGGGAGAGAGACCCAGTACTTC.

V gene TRBV27 combines with J gene TRBJ2-5; TRBD2 matches at 7 bases. There are 15 residues in the CDR3. V lost 8 bases, J lost 5 bases, and 14 bases stayed unmatched. Germline V gives CDR1 MNHEY, CDR2 SMNVEV (reference sequence). The CDR3 sequence is CASAEGEGRRETQYF. DNA of the CDR3: TGTGCCAGCGCTGAAGGGGAGGGCCGTAGGGAGACCCAGTACTTC.

The V gene is TRBV27, the J gene TRBJ1-2; a weak D match, TRBD1 (6 bases). The CDR3 is 15 residues long. Germline V gene lookup returns CDR1 MNHEY and CDR2 SMNVEV (reference sequence). Trimming removed 5 bases at V and 5 bases at J, with 18 bases between. The CDR3 sequence: CASSMISGQMYGYTF. Written as DNA, the CDR3 is TGTGCCAGCAGTATGATCTCGGGACAAATGTATGGCTACACCTTC.

The chain carries TRBV27 and TRBJ2-5; 8 bases line up with TRBD1. The J call is uncertain, as TRBJ2-7 better fits the DNA end. CDR1 is MNHEY and CDR2 is SMNVEV in the germline V gene (reference sequence). The CDR3 has 15 amino acids. The CDR3 protein is CASSASGTGPYEQYF. CDR3 DNA sequence: TGTGCCAGCAGTGCCTCCGGGACAGGACCCTACGAGCAGTACTTC.

A note on this clone: One end of the junction fails to match germline, which may point to a read error. The chain employs TRBV2 and TRBJ1-1; no clear D gene. The CDR3 length is 13 residues. Germline V CDR1 and CDR2: SNHLY, FYNNEI. As DNA, the CDR3 is TGTGCCAGCAGGGAAGACACGAACACTGAAGCTTTCTTT. Amino acid sequence: CASREDTNTEAFF.

This clone occurred once. The chain carries TRBV7-2 and TRBJ2-5, with 7 bases lining up with TRBD2. The trim removed 4 bases at V and 2 bases at J, leaving 4 bases unmatched. This CDR3 contains 14 residues. Germline V gene sequence: CDR1 SGHTA, CDR2 FQGNSA. The DNA for the CDR3 is TGTGCCAGCAGCTGGGACGGGGGGCAAGAGACCCAGTACTTC. It specifies CASSWDGGQETQYF.

The chain combines TRBV9 with TRBJ2-1; D is perhaps TRBD2 (6 bases). V was pared by 5 bases and J by 10 bases, with 22 bases between. The CDR3 runs to 15 residues. Germline CDR1 reads SGDLS; CDR2 reads YYNGEE. CDR3 sequence: CASRGGISYNEEQFF. Here the CDR3 DNA reads TGTGCCAGCAGGGGCGGGATATCCTACAATGAAGAGCAGTTCTTC.

This clone was seen only a few times. V and J are TRBV4-1 and TRBJ1-4; D unclear. The CDR3 covers 15 residues. V shed 5 bases and J shed 0 bases, with 10 bases lying between them. Germline-derived CDR1 and CDR2 are MGHRA and YSYEKL. This CDR3 reads CASSTSVATNEKLFF. The CDR3 DNA reads as TGCGCCAGCAGCACCTCAGTTGCAACTAATGAAAAACTGTTTTTT.